This T cell receptor (beta chain) was obtained from a study of regulatory T cells in long-lasting Graves disease (dated by TCRdb to about 2021). Regarding the study in general: Persistent Graves' disease was defined as antithyroid drug treatment for over 5 years with persistently positive TSH receptor autoantibodies. Peripheral blood TCR sequencing and RNA sequencing compared persistent Graves' disease patients with newly diagnosed Graves' disease patients. The study took place in China and was registered as a clinical trial. A total of 33 samples were covered by TCR sequencing, comprising approximately 13 persistent and around 20 newly diagnosed Graves' disease patients. Persistent Graves' disease patients in the clinical cohort had taken antithyroid drugs for 9 to 11 years on average. The research as a whole found: Compared with newly diagnosed patients, patients with persistent Graves' disease had lower TCR Shannon entropy and fewer highly expanded clones, which suggests clonal expansion. Patients with persistent disease shared more public clonotypes (roughly 2,900) than newly diagnosed patients did (around 1,000). Only the TCR beta chain was sequenced and analyzed. Preferential use of TRBV28, TRBJ1-2 and TRBJ2-5 was observed in persistent disease, whereas TRBV20-1 and TRBJ2-1 were favored in newly diagnosed disease. The authors acknowledged the small sample size as a limitation that may reduce accuracy. Because the primary lesion, thyroid tissue, could not be accessed, the study looked at peripheral blood alone.

Of note for this clonotype: This clone's antigen is unknown. No much larger clonotype is one base removed from it; base qualities were not supplied.

This specimen's time point label, interpreted: persistent/refractory GD, antithyroid drugs over 5 years with positive TRAb. RNA was extracted from PBMCs in TRIzol for both TCR sequencing and RNA sequencing. Graves' disease was diagnosed according to American Thyroid Association guidelines. The patients came from an endocrinology department in Xi'an, China. Each patient gave approximately 8.8 milliliters of peripheral blood, collected in an EDTA anticoagulant tube. Ficoll Paque Plus density gradient separation was used to isolate PBMCs, and no further T cell sorting was performed. An Agilent 2100 Bioanalyzer and agarose gel were used to check RNA quality, and a NanoDrop 2000 was used to measure RNA concentration. According to the germline V gene, CDR1 reads MNHEY and CDR2 reads SVGEGT. V sheds 2 bases and J sheds 2 bases, leaving 9 bases between their ends. Including the terminal cysteine and phenylalanine, the CDR3 comprises 14 residues. Only CDR3 DNA remains: 42 bases, in frame from the first base.

Receptor libraries were prepared by multiplex PCR. For sequencing, an Illumina HiSeq 4000 was employed. To build TCR beta libraries, CDR3 regions were amplified by Arm-PCR using iRepertoire HTBI primers. Gel purification was performed on PCR products prior to sequencing. Regarding the original processing steps: Gene usage analysis of CDR3 amino acid clonotypes relied on the 62 TRBV and 14 TRBJ segments identified across samples. COPE and FqMerger were used to merge the filtered high-quality paired reads into contigs. BLAST was used to align contigs to IMGT TRBV, TRBD and TRBJ reference genes, with CDR3 defined following IMGT. Clonotypes above 0.1% frequency were classified as highly expanded clones. Repertoire diversity was measured by Shannon entropy, and V-J evenness by the Gini coefficient. A clonotype was considered public if more than one individual shared it. TCRdb ran its own pipeline on the public reads, namely fastp trimming at Q25 and MiXCR clone calling, and kept in-frame beta chains. Each CDR3 protein gets just one entry, which takes the most common genes and DNA from the rows behind it. The authors' filters were not applied to this entry. The sample table lists 700,000 or so distinct CDR3 sequences, about 30% of them with a count of one. The leading ten clones occupy around 40% of the sample.

This sample comprised peripheral blood mononuclear cells (PBMCs), obtained when the disease was refractory, from a patient treated with antithyroid drugs. The rearrangement joined TRBV6-2 or TRBV6-3 to TRBJ1-2; the D gene is perhaps TRBD1, from 6 matching bases. The receptor comes from a female donor with Graves disease. The CDR3 protein: CASSYGQRNYGYTF. DNA sequence: TGTGCCAGCAGTTACGGACAGAGGAACTATGGCTACACCTTC.